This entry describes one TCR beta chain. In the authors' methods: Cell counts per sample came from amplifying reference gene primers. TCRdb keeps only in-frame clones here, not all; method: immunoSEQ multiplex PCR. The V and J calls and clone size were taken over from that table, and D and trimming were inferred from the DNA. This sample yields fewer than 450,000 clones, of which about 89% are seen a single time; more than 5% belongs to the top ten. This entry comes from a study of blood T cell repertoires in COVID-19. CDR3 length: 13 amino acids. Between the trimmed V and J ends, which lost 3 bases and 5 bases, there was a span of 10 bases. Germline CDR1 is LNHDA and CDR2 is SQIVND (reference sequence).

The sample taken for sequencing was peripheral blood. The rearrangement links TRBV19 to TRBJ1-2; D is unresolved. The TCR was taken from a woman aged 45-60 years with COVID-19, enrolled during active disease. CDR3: CASSMRGDYGYTF. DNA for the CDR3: TGTGCCAGTAGTATGCGGGGAGATTATGGCTACACCTTC.